The rows below give T cell receptor beta chains drawn from one sample of a study of shared clonotypes between healthy human individuals. Generated by immunoSEQ multiplex PCR, the TCRdb table keeps only in-frame clones and is missing some. The sample includes hundreds of thousands of clones, around 77% of them seen just once. Sequenced material: PBMCs. These receptor sequences come from a middle-aged woman in good health. Some clones in this sample may be carry-over from other donors' samples. Both conserved end residues are part of each CDR3. The D gene is left open where the match is weak. Clone size is stated in some rows and not others, as once, few, many or a class when expanded.

clone size,D gene,V gene,J gene,CDR3 protein,CDR3 DNA
.,TRBD1,TRBV28,TRBJ1-2,CASTNPSTGGYYGYTF,TGTGCCAGCACTAACCCCTCGACAGGGGGCTACTATGGCTACACCTTC
.,.,TRBV5-1,TRBJ1-1,CASSFQGSIEAFF,TGCGCCAGCAGCTTTCAGGGTTCTATTGAAGCTTTCTTT
.,.,TRBV19,TRBJ1-1,CASSTPVGGKAFF,TGTGCCAGTAGTACCCCCGTTGGGGGAAAAGCTTTCTTT
.,.,TRBV29-1,TRBJ2-3,CSVSPDSTDTQYF,TGCAGCGTTAGCCCTGACAGCACAGATACGCAGTATTTT
once,.,TRBV30,TRBJ2-1,CAWSDGYNEQFF,TGTGCCTGGAGTGACGGGTACAATGAGCAGTTCTTC
.,.,TRBV5-1,TRBJ2-1,CASSSDGRGFGGEQFF,TGCGCCAGCAGCTCGGACGGAAGGGGCTTTGGTGGTGAGCAGTTCTTC
.,TRBD1,TRBV5-4,TRBJ1-1,CASSSTPGQAAEAFF,TGTGCCAGCAGCTCAACCCCTGGACAGGCTGCTGAAGCTTTCTTT
.,.,TRBV18,TRBJ2-5,CASSPPGVQETQYF,TGTGCCAGCTCTCCCCCCGGGGTCCAAGAGACCCAGTACTTC
.,.,TRBV15,TRBJ2-7,CATGEPAREQYF,TGTGCCACCGGCGAGCCGGCTCGAGAGCAGTACTTC
.,TRBD1,TRBV11-2,TRBJ1-2,CASSPAGQGRSDYGYTF,TGTGCCAGCAGTCCCGCGGGACAGGGGAGGTCCGACTATGGCTACACCTTC
.,.,TRBV11-2,TRBJ2-7,CASSLSWTAVSYEQYF,TGTGCCAGCAGCTTATCCTGGACAGCGGTCTCCTACGAGCAGTACTTC
.,.,TRBV11-2,TRBJ1-2,CAGSFISGSYGYTF,TGTGCCGGCAGCTTTATTTCCGGATCCTATGGCTACACCTTC
.,TRBD2,TRBV6-6,TRBJ2-7,CASSYAGDYEQYF,TGTGCCAGCAGTTATGCGGGGGACTACGAGCAGTACTTC
few,TRBD1,TRBV11-2,TRBJ2-7,CASSLGPQGEQYF,TGTGCCAGCAGCTTGGGACCACAGGGGGAGCAGTACTTC
.,.,TRBV5-8,TRBJ2-7,CASSLRDSYEQYF,TGTGCCAGCAGCTTGCGAGACTCCTACGAGCAGTACTTC
.,.,TRBV25-1,TRBJ1-2,CAARSDTNYGYTF,TGTGCCGCCCGCTCGGACACTAACTATGGCTACACCTTC
many,TRBD2,TRBV11-3,TRBJ2-1,CASSQTSRYNEQFF,TGTGCCAGCAGCCAGACTAGCCGCTACAATGAGCAGTTCTTC
.,.,TRBV30,TRBJ2-3,CAWSPPGWGADTQYF,TGTGCCTGGAGTCCCCCCGGGTGGGGGGCAGATACGCAGTATTTT
.,TRBD2,TRBV13,TRBJ2-1,CASRVAGVRNNEQFF,TGTGCCAGCAGAGTAGCGGGAGTACGAAACAATGAGCAGTTCTTC
.,.,TRBV6-5,TRBJ1-4,CASSETPLGGKLFF,TGTGCCAGCAGTGAGACACCTTTAGGAGGAAAACTGTTTTTT
.,.,TRBV7-6,TRBJ2-2,CASSLGRLVTGELFF,TGTGCCAGCAGCTTAGGGCGACTAGTCACCGGGGAGCTGTTTTTT
many,TRBD2,TRBV4-1,TRBJ2-2,CASSPGRAGRTGELFF,TGCGCCAGCAGCCCTGGGAGGGCCGGGCGGACCGGGGAGCTGTTTTTT
.,TRBD2,TRBV5-1,TRBJ2-7,CASSAPTSGSQYEQYF,TGCGCCAGCAGCGCCCCGACTAGCGGGAGCCAGTACGAGCAGTACTTC
.,.,TRBV29-1,TRBJ2-3,CSVALGDTQYF,TGCAGCGTTGCGCTTGGAGATACGCAGTATTTT
.,TRBD1,TRBV18,TRBJ1-4,CASSPPLGQGLRETTNEKLFF,TGTGCCAGCTCACCACCCCTCGGACAGGGACTCCGCGAAACGACCAATGAAAAACTGTTTTTT
once,TRBD1,TRBV5-1,TRBJ1-1,CASSSTGVGTEAFF,TGCGCCAGCAGCTCGACAGGGGTGGGCACTGAAGCTTTCTTT
.,.,TRBV4-2,TRBJ2-2,CASSQDKGEYTGELFF,TGTGCCAGCAGCCAAGATAAAGGGGAATACACCGGGGAGCTGTTTTTT
.,TRBD1,TRBV7-8,TRBJ1-5,CASSATGVNQPQHF,TGTGCCAGCAGCGCAACAGGGGTCAATCAGCCCCAGCATTTT
once,TRBD2,TRBV5-1,TRBJ2-5,CASSVETAGAWETQYF,TGCGCCAGCAGCGTAGAAACAGCGGGAGCATGGGAGACCCAGTACTTC
many,.,TRBV10-3,TRBJ2-2,CAISESPLKKPGGELFF,TGTGCCATCAGTGAGTCGCCCCTGAAAAAGCCGGGCGGGGAGCTGTTTTTT
.,.,TRBV5-1,TRBJ2-7,CASSFYSRTYEQYF,TGCGCCAGCAGCTTTTACTCACGTACCTACGAGCAGTACTTC